This TCR beta chain was identified in a study of radiotherapy plus CTLA-4 blockade in lung cancer. Overall study: The study recorded objective responses in about 20% of patients and disease control in around 31%.

On this clone: As yet, its antigen is unknown.

General study points: Reportedly, early blood T cell clone dynamics best predicted response, with interferon-beta.

The CDR3 spans 14 residues. V lost 7 bases and J lost 2, with 15 bases in between. The germline V gene encodes CDR1 MDHEN and CDR2 SYDVKM. TCRdb's copy holds only in-frame clones and misses some; the assay was immunoSEQ multiplex PCR. The sample lists some 77,000 clones, approximately 83% occurring once. This material consisted of peripheral blood, taken from a patient treated with radiotherapy plus ipilimumab. The gene calls are TRBV28 and TRBJ2-7; D perhaps matches TRBD1 (6 bases). This TCR derives from a human donor with non-small cell lung cancer who had a partial response to radiotherapy plus ipilimumab. This CDR3 reads CASTSTGLAYEQYV. CDR3 DNA sequence: TGTGCCAGCACTTCGACAGGTCTCGCCTACGAGCAGTACGTC.